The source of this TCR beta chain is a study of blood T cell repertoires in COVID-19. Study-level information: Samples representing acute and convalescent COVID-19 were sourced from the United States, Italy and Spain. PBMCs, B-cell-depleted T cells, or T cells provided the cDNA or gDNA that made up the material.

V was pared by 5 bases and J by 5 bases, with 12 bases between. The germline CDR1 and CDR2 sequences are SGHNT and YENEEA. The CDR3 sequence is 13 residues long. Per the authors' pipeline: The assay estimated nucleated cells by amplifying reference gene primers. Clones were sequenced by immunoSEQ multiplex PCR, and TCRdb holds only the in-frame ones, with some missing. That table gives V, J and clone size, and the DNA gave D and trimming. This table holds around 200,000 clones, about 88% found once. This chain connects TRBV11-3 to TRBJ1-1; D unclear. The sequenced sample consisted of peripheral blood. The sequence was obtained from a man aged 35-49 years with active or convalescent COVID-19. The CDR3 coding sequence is TGTGCCAGCAGCCCGGCCCTGAGGACTGAAGCTTTCTTT. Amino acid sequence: CASSPALRTEAFF.